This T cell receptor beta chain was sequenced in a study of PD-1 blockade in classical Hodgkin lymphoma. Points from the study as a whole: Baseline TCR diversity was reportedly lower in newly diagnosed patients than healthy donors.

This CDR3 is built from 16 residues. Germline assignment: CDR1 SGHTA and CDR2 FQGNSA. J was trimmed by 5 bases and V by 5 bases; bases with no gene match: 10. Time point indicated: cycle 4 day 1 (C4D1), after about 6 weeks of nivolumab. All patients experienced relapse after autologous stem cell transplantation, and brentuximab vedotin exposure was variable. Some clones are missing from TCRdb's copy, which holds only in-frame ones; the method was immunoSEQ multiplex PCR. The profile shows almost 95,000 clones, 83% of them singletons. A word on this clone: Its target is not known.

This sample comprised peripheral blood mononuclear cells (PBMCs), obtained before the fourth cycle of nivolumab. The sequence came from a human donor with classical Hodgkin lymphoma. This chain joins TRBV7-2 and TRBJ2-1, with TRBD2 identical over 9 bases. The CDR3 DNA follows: TGTGCCAGCAGCACTAGTGGACTAGCGTCCCACAATGAGCAGTTCTTC. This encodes CASSTSGLASHNEQFF.